The entry below describes one T cell receptor (beta chain). Per the authors' pipeline: Reference gene primer amplification gave estimated nucleated cell counts. Using immunoSEQ multiplex PCR, the repertoire was profiled, and TCRdb retains in-frame clones only, with some absent. From that table come the V and J calls and clone size; the DNA was used to work out D and trimming. The data contain 200,000 to 250,000 clones, approximately 90% of them singletons. The data belong to a study of blood T cell repertoires in COVID-19. The V gene lost 7 bases and the J gene lost 6 bases, with 18 bases spanning the gap. Germline lookup yields CDR1 MNHEY and CDR2 SVGAGI. The CDR3 extends over 14 amino acids. Cohort allocation depended upon clinical history that participants reported. Recovered Cohort 3 donors showed two negative PCRs, clearance, or symptom resolution.

The source of this sequence is a man under 40 who had recovered from COVID-19. This sequence joins TRBV6-5 and TRBJ1-1, with no clear D. Sequencing was carried out using PBMCs or T cells enriched from blood (not recorded which). CDR3 DNA: TGTGCCAGCACCCCACCGGGGAAGATCGCTGAAGCTTTCTTT. It specifies CASTPPGKIAEAFF.